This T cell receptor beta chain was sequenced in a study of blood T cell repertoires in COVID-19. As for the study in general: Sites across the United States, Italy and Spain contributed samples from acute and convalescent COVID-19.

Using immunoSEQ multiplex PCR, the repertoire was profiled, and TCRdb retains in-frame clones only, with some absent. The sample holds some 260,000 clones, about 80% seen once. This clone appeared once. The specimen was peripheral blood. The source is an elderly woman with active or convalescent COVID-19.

CDR3 amino acids: CASSLVSSGELFF. DNA for the CDR3: TGTGCCAGCAGCTTAGTTTCATCCGGGGAGCTGTTTTTT. V usage is TRBV7-8 and J usage is TRBJ2-2; D is unclear. Trimming took 1 base from V and 6 from J, leaving 6 bases between them. Germline CDR1 SGHVS, CDR2 FQNEAQ. CDR3 size: 13 residues.